This T cell receptor (beta chain) comes out of a study of beta chain features in type 1 diabetes. General study findings and limits: PCR might favor shorter templates, equally in patients and controls. Patients with type 1 diabetes carried fewer insertions and had more deletions at their VDJ junctions.

On this clone: Its antigen remains unidentified.

Expressed TCRB transcripts were sequenced because the isolated RNA had all been reverse transcribed beforehand. Sequenced by immunoSEQ multiplex PCR; TCRdb stores in-frame clones only, minus some. The table shows more than 350,000 clones, with approximately 10% occurring only once. The ends lost 7 bases at V and 4 bases at J; junction bases unmatched: 9. Germline loops: CDR1 SQVTM, CDR2 ANQGSEA. CDR3 length: 13 residues. Specimen: naive CD4+ T cells from blood. The sequence was collected from a woman under 30 in good health. The V and J genes are TRBV29-1 and TRBJ1-2; 7 bases are shared with TRBD1. CDR3 DNA sequence: TGCAGCGCAAGGACAGGCGTAGGCTATGGCTACACCTTC. Its protein is CSARTGVGYGYTF.